The clone carrying this TCR beta chain was counted many times. The antigen remains unidentified. The V and J ends lost 3 bases and 0 bases respectively, with 6 bases between them. CDR1 is MNHNS and CDR2 is SASEGT in the germline V gene. The CDR3 covers 14 residues. Amplified TCR beta CDR3 regions were obtained using RNA transcripts as template. The authors performed first-round RT-PCR with HTBI primers and then a second-round multiplex PCR. TCRdb re-derived calls from the multiplex PCR reads in MiXCR, one entry per CDR3 protein. The table records about 370,000 distinct CDR3 sequences, 17% of them present only once. The sample is drawn from a study of Graves' ophthalmopathy and Graves' hyperthyroidism. Reliance was placed on clinical symptoms, serum thyroxine, TRAb, thyroid ultrasound and orbital computed tomography for diagnosis. Study-wide results and limits: Most expanded thyroid clonotypes above 0.001 frequency also appeared in blood.

The gene calls are TRBV6-1 and TRBJ1-5, with unresolved D. This TCR was recovered from an adult woman with stable Graves' hyperthyroidism. The material sequenced was peripheral blood. CDR3 coding DNA: TGTGCCAGCAGTGACAGCAATAGCAATCAGCCCCAGCATTTT. Encoded protein: CASSDSNSNQPQHF.